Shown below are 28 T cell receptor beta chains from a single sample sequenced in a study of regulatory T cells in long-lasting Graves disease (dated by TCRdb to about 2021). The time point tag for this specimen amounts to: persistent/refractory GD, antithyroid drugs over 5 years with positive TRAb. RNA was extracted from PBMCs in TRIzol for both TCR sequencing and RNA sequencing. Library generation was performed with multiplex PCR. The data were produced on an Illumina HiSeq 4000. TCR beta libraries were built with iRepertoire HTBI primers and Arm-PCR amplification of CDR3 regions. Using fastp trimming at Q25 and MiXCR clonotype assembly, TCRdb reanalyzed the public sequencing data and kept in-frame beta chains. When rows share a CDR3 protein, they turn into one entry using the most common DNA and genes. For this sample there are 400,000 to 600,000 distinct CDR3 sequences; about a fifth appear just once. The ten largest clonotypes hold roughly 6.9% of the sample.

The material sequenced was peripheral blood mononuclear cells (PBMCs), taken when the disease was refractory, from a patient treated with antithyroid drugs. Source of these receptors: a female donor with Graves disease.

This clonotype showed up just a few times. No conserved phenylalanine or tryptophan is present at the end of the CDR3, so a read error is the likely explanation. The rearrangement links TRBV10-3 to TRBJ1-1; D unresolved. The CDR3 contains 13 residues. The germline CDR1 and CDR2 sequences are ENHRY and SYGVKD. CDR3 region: CASSDWDNTEAFL. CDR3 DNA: TGTGCCAGCAGTGACTGGGATAACACTGAAGCTTTCCTT.

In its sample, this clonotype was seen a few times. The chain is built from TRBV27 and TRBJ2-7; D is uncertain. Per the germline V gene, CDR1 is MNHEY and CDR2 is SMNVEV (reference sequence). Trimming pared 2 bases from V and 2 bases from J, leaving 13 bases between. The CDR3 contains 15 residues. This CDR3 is CASSLRGASTYEQYF. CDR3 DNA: TGTGCCAGCAGTTTAAGAGGAGCCTCCACCTACGAGCAGTACTTC.

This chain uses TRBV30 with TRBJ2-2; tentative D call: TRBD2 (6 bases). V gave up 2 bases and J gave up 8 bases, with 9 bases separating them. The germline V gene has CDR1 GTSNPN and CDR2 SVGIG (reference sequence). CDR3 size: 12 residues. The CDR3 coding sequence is TGTGCCTGGAGTAAAGGAGGGGGGGAGCTGTTTTTT. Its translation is CAWSKGGGELFF.

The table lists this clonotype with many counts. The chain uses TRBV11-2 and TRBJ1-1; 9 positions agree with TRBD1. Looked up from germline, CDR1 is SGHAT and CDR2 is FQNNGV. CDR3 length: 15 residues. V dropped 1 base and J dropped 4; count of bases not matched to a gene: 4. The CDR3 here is CASSLGTGEATEAFF. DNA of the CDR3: TGTGCCAGCAGCTTAGGGACAGGGGAGGCCACTGAAGCTTTCTTT.

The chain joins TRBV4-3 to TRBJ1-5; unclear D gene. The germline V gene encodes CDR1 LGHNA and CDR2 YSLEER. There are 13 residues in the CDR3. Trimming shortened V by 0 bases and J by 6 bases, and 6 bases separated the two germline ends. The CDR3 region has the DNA TGCGCCAGCAGCCAAGATCTGTCTCAGCCCCAGCATTTT. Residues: CASSQDLSQPQHF.

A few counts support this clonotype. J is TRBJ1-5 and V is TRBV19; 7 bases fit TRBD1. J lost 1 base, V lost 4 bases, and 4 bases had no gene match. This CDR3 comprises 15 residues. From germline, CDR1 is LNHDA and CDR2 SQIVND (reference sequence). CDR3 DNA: TGTGCCAGTAGTAGACACAGGGGAAGCAATCAGCCCCAGCATTTT. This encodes CASSRHRGSNQPQHF.

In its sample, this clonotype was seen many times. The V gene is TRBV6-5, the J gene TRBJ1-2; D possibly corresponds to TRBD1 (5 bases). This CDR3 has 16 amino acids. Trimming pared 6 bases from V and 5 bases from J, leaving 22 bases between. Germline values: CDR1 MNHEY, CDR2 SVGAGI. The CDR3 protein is CASRYEPGPLYYGYTF. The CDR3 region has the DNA TGTGCCAGCAGATACGAGCCAGGGCCGCTGTATTATGGCTACACCTTC.

The CDR3 loop is CATSDLRTDHRDTQYF. CDR3 nucleotides: TGTGCCACCAGTGATTTGCGGACAGATCACAGAGATACGCAGTATTTT. The J gene is TRBJ2-3, the V gene TRBV24-1, with D maybe TRBD1 (6 bases). The CDR3 runs to 16 residues. V lost 0 bases and J lost 5, with 14 bases in between. Per germline, CDR1 KGHDR and CDR2 SFDVKD.

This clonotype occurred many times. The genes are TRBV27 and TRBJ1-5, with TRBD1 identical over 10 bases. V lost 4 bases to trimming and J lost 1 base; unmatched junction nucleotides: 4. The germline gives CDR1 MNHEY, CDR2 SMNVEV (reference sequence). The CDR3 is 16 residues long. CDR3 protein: CASSSWTGGSNQPQHF. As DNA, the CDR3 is TGTGCCAGCAGTTCCTGGACAGGGGGAAGCAATCAGCCCCAGCATTTT.

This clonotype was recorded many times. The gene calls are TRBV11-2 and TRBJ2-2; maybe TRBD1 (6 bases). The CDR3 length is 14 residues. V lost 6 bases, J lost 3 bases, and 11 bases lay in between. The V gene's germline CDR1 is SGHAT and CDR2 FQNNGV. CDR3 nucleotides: TGTGCCAGCAGGACAGGCGAATACACCGGGGAGCTGTTTTTT. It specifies CASRTGEYTGELFF.

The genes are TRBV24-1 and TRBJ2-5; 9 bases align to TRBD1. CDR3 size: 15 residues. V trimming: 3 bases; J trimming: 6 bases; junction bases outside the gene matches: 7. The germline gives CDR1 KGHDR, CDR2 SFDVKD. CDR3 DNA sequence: TGTGCCACCAGTGATCCCGGACAGGGGTCCAAGACCCAGTACTTC. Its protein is CATSDPGQGSKTQYF.

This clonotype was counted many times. The DNA of the CDR3 is TGTGCCAGCAGTTACTCACGGGTCACTGAAGCTTTCTTT. It translates to CASSYSRVTEAFF. V and J are TRBV6-5 and TRBJ1-1; D remains unclear. The CDR3 loop spans 13 amino acids. Deletions cut 0 bases from V and 4 bases from J, with 6 bases between. Per germline, CDR1 MNHEY and CDR2 SVGAGI.

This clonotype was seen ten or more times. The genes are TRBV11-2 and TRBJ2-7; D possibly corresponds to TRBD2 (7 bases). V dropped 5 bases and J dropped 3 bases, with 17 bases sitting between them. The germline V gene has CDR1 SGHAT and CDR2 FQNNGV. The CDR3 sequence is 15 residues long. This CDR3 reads CASSGGRGALYEQYF. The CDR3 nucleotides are TGTGCCAGCAGCGGGGGCCGGGGGGCCCTCTACGAGCAGTACTTC.

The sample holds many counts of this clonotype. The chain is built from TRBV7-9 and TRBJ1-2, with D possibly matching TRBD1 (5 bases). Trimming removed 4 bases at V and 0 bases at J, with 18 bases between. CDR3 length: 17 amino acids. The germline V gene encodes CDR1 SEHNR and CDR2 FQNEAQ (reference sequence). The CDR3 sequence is CASSSSGHSGANYGYTF. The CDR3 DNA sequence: TGTGCCAGCAGCTCCAGTGGACATTCAGGAGCTAACTATGGCTACACCTTC.

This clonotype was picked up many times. The DNA for the CDR3 is TGTGCCAGCAGACAACAGGGGGCGGGCTATGGCTACACCTTC. Translating gives CASRQQGAGYGYTF. The rearrangement links TRBV27 to TRBJ1-2, with TRBD1 matching 9 bases. J lost 4 bases, V lost 6 bases, and 6 bases had no gene match. The CDR3 is made up of 14 amino acids. Germline CDR1 is MNHEY and CDR2 is SMNVEV (reference sequence).

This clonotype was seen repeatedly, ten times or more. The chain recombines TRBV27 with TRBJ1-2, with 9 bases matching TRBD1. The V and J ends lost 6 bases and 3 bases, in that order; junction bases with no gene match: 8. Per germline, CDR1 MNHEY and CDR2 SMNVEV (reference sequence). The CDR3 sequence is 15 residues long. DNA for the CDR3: TGTGCCAGCAGCCCGACGACAGGGGGATACTATGGCTACACCTTC. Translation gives CASSPTTGGYYGYTF.

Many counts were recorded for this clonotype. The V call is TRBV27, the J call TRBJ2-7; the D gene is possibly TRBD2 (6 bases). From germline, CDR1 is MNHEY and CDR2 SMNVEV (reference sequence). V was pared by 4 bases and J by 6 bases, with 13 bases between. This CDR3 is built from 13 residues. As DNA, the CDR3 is TGTGCCAGCAGTTGGTCCGGGGGTGGCGAGCAGTACTTC. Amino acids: CASSWSGGGEQYF.

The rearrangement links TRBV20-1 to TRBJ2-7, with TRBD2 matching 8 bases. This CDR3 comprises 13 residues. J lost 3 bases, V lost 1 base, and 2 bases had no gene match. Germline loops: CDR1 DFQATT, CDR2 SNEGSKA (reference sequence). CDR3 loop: CSARAGGIYEQYF. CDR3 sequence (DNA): TGCAGTGCTAGAGCGGGAGGGATCTACGAGCAGTACTTC.

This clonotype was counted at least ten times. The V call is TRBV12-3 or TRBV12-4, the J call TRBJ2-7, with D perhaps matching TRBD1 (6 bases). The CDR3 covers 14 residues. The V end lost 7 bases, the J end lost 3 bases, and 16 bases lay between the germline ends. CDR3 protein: CASKTTTGNYEQYF. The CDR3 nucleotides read TGTGCCAGCAAGACGACCACAGGGAACTACGAGCAGTACTTC.

The CDR3 spells CSATGYTEAFF. The DNA of the CDR3 is TGCAGCGCTACAGGGTACACTGAAGCTTTCTTT. The V gene is TRBV29-1, the J gene TRBJ1-1, with D maybe TRBD1 (6 bases). The CDR3 totals 11 residues. Trimming took 7 bases from V and 3 from J, leaving 9 bases between them. Germline loops: CDR1 SQVTM, CDR2 ANQGSEA. The full variable domain, its missing parts supplied by reference TRBV29-1 and TRBJ1-1, is SAVISQKPSRDICQRGTSLTIQCQVDSQVTMMFWYRQQPGQSLTLIATANQGSEATYESGFVIDKFPISRPNLTFSTLTVSNMSPEDSSIYLCSATGYTEAFFGQGTRLTVV.

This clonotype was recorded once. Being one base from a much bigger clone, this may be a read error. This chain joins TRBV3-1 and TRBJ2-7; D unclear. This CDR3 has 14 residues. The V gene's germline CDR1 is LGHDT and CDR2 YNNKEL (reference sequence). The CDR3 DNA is TGTGCCAGCAGCCAAGACAACTTGGGCTACGAGCAGCACTTC. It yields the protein CASSQDNLGYEQHF.

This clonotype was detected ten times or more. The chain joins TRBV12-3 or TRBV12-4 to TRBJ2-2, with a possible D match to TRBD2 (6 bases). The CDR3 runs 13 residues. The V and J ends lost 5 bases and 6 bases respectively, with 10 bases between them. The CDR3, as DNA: TGTGCCAGCAGTGGGGGGAGTGCCGGGGAGCTGTTTTTT. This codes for CASSGGSAGELFF.

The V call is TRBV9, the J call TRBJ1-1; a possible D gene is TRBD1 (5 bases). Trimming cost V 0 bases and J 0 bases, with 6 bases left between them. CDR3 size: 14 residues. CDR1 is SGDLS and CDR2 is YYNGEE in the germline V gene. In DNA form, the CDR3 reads TGTGCCAGCAGCGTAGGGGGGGTGAACACTGAAGCTTTCTTT. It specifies CASSVGGVNTEAFF.

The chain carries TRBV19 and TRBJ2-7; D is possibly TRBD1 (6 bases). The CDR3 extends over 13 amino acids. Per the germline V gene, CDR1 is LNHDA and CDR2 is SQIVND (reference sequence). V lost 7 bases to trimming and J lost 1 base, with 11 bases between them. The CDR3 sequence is CASKQGPSYEQYF. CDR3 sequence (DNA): TGTGCCAGTAAACAGGGACCATCCTACGAGCAGTACTTC. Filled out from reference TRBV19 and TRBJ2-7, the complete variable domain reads DGGITQSPKYLFRKEGQNVTLSCEQNLNHDAMYWYRQDPGQGLRLIYYSQIVNDFQKGDIAEGYSVSREKKESFPLTVTSAQKNPTAFYLCASKQGPSYEQYFGPGTRLTVT.

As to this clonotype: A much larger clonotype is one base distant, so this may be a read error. The CDR3 region is CASSETGERDYTF. The CDR3 region has the DNA TGTGCCAGCAGTGAAACAGGGGAACGCGACTACACCTTC. The chain joins TRBV6-1 to TRBJ1-2, with TRBD1 matching 7 bases. The CDR3 is 13 amino acids. Losses at the gene ends were 2 bases for V and 10 bases for J; bases not matched to a gene: 7. Per the germline V gene, CDR1 is MNHNS and CDR2 is SASEGT.

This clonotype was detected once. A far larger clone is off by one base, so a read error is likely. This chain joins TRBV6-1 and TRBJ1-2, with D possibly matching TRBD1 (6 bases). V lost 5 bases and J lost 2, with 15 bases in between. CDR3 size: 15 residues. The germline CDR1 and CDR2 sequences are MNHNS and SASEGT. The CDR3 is CASSISRGGNYGYTF. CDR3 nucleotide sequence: TGTGCCAGCAGTATAAGCAGGGGTGGAAACTATGGCTACACCTTC.

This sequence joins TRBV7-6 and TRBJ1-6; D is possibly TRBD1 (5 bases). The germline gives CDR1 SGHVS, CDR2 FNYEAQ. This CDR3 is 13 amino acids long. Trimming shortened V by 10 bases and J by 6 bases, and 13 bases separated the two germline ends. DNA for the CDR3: TGTGCCATTGGCGGGGGTGTTAATTCACCCCTCCACTTT. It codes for CAIGGGVNSPLHF.

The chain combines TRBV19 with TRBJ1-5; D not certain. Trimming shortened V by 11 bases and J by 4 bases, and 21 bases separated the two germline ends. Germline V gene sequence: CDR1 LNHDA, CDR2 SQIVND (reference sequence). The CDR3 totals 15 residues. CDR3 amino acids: CAGTSPSRRNQPQHF. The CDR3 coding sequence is TGTGCCGGTACCTCCCCCAGCCGGCGGAATCAGCCCCAGCATTTT.